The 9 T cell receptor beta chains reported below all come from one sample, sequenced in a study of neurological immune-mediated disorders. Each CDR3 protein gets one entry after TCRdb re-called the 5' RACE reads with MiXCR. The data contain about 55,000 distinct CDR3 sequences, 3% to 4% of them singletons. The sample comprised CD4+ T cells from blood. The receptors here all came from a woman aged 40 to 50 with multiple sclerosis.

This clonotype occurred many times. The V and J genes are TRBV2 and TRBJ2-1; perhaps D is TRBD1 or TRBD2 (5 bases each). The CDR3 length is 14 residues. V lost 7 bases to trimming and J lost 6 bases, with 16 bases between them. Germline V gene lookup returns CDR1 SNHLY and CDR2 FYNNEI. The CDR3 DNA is TGTGCCAGCATAGGGACGCTGAATAGCAATGAGCAGTTCTTC. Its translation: CASIGTLNSNEQFF.

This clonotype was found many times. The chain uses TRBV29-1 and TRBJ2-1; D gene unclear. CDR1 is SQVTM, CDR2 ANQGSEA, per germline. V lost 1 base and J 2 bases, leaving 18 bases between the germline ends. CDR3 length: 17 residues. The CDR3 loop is CSVEGSASPMPYNEQFF. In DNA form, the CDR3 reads TGCAGCGTTGAAGGTTCAGCGAGCCCCATGCCCTACAATGAGCAGTTCTTC.

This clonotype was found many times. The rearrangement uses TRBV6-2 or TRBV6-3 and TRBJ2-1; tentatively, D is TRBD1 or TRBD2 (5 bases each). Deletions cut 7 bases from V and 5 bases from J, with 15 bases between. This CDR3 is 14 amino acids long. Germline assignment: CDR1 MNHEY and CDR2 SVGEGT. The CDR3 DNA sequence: TGTGCCAGCACCTACTGGGGGACCGACAATGAGCAGTTCTTC. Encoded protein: CASTYWGTDNEQFF.

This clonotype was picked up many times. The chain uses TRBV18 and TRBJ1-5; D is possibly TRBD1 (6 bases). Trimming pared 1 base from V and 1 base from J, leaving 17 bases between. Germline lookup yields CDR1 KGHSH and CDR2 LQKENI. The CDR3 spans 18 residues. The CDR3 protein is CASSPLKQGVGSNQPQHF. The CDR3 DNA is TGTGCCAGCTCACCACTAAAACAGGGTGTCGGAAGCAATCAGCCCCAGCATTTT.

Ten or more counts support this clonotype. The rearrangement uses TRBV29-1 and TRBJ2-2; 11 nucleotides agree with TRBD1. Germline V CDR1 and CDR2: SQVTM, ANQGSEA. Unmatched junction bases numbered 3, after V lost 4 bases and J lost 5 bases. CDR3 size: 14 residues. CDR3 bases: TGCAGCGTTGTGGACAGGGGGCCGACCGGGGAGCTGTTTTTT. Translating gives CSVVDRGPTGELFF.

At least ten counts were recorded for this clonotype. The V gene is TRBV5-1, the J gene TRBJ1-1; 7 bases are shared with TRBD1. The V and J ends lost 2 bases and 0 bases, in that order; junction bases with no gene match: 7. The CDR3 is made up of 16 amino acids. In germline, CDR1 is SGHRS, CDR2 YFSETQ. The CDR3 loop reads CASSFATGAVNTEAFF. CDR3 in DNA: TGCGCCAGCAGCTTTGCTACAGGGGCCGTGAACACTGAAGCTTTCTTT.

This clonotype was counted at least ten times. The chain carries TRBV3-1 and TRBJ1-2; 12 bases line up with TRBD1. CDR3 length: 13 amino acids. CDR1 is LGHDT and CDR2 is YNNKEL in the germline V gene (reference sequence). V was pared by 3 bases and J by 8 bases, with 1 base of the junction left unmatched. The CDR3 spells CASSHGTGGGYTF. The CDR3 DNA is TGTGCCAGCAGCCACGGGACAGGGGGCGGCTACACCTTC.

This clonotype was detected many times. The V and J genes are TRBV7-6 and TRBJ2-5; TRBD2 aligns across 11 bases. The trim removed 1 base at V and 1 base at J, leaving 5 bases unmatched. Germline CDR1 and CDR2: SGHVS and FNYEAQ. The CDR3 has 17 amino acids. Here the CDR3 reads CASSLGLLAGAQETQYF. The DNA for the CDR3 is TGTGCCAGCAGCTTAGGTTTACTAGCGGGGGCCCAAGAGACCCAGTACTTC.

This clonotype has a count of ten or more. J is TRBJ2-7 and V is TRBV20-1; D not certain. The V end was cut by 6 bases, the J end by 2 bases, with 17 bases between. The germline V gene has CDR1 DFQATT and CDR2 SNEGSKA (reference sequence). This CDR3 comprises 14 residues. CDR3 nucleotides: TGCAGTGCCAGTCGGTACCCCGGCCCCTACGAGCAGTACTTC. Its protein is CSASRYPGPYEQYF.